This T cell receptor beta chain is drawn from a study of T cell changes during pregnancy in multiple sclerosis. The CDR3 is made up of 15 amino acids. The V gene lost 3 bases and the J gene lost 1 base, with 10 bases spanning the gap. Per the germline V gene, CDR1 is LNHNV and CDR2 is YYDKDF (reference sequence). Produced via immunoSEQ multiplex PCR; TCRdb's table is partial and in-frame only. The table lists approximately 92,000 clones, 85% to 95% of them singletons. This clone was recorded a few times. The J gene is TRBJ2-4, the V gene TRBV15; tentatively, D is TRBD1 (5 bases). The input for sequencing was peripheral blood, taken in the first trimester of pregnancy. The clonotype originates from a female donor with multiple sclerosis, enrolled in a pregnancy study. CDR3 sequence reads: CATSSGRVAKNIQYF. The CDR3 DNA is TGTGCCACCAGCAGCGGCAGGGTGGCCAAAAACATTCAGTACTTC.